This is a list of T cell receptor beta chains from one sample in a study of shared clonotypes between healthy human individuals. Method: immunoSEQ multiplex PCR; TCRdb's copy keeps in-frame clones and lacks some. The sample holds 1.5 million to 1.9 million clones; around 98% are singletons and the top ten take approximately 0.44%. The sample comprised naive CD4+ T cells sorted from blood. These receptors all stem from a young man in good health. CDR3s include the opening cysteine and the closing phenylalanine or tryptophan. The D gene is left open where the match is weak. Clone size is shown for a subset of rows, as once, few, many or a class of expanded clone.

j_call: TRBJ2-3; d_call: -; clone_size: once; v_call: TRBV30; cdr3_nt: TGTGCCTGGACAATAACTAGCACAGATACGCAGTATTTT; cdr3_aa: CAWTITSTDTQYF
j_call: TRBJ1-5; d_call: -; clone_size: -; v_call: TRBV27; cdr3_nt: TGTGCCCCCCCGGTTTACGGGACACCCCCCAGGATAGCTTTGAGCAATCAGCCCCAGCATTTT; cdr3_aa: CAPPVYGTPPRIALSNQPQHF
j_call: TRBJ2-1; d_call: -; clone_size: -; v_call: TRBV27; cdr3_nt: TGTGCCAGCAATCCAGTGATGAGAGGACGGCAGTTCTTC; cdr3_aa: CASNPVMRGRQFF
j_call: TRBJ1-1; d_call: -; clone_size: -; v_call: TRBV10-3; cdr3_nt: TGTGCCATCAGTGTACAGGGGAACACTGAAGCTTTCTTT; cdr3_aa: CAISVQGNTEAFF
j_call: TRBJ2-7; d_call: -; clone_size: -; v_call: TRBV11-1; cdr3_nt: TGTGCCAGCAGCACCCTAGCTCACGAGCAGTACTTC; cdr3_aa: CASSTLAHEQYF
j_call: TRBJ2-1; d_call: TRBD1; clone_size: -; v_call: TRBV6-1; cdr3_nt: TGTGCCAGCAGTCGGGACAGATCCTACAATGAGCAGTTCTTC; cdr3_aa: CASSRDRSYNEQFF
j_call: TRBJ1-1; d_call: TRBD1; clone_size: once; v_call: TRBV11-2; cdr3_nt: TGTGCCAGCAGCTTCGTAGACAGGGGGCGATTCGGCACTGAAGCTTTCTTT; cdr3_aa: CASSFVDRGRFGTEAFF
j_call: TRBJ2-1; d_call: TRBD2; clone_size: once; v_call: TRBV28; cdr3_nt: TGTGCCATCCGGGGGGGTAGTATGGGTGAGCAGTTCTTC; cdr3_aa: CAIRGGSMGEQFF
j_call: TRBJ1-1; d_call: -; clone_size: once; v_call: TRBV6-1; cdr3_nt: TGTGCCAGCAGTGAAGCTGGGGGGACTTCCCTGCGGAACACTGAAGCTTTCTTT; cdr3_aa: CASSEAGGTSLRNTEAFF
j_call: TRBJ1-1; d_call: -; clone_size: -; v_call: TRBV7-8; cdr3_nt: TGTGCCAGCAGCTTAGACAGGGTTAACACTGAAGCTTTCTTT; cdr3_aa: CASSLDRVNTEAFF
j_call: TRBJ2-7; d_call: TRBD2; clone_size: -; v_call: TRBV2; cdr3_nt: TGTGCCAGCAGTGTAATAGCGGGAGGGCCGCAGTACTTC; cdr3_aa: CASSVIAGGPQYF
j_call: TRBJ2-3; d_call: -; clone_size: -; v_call: TRBV11-2; cdr3_nt: TGTGCCAGCAGCTTAGGATCCACAGATACGCAGTATTTT; cdr3_aa: CASSLGSTDTQYF
j_call: TRBJ1-1; d_call: -; clone_size: -; v_call: TRBV18; cdr3_nt: TGTGCCAGCTCCCTTCTGGACACCGTCCTTCGTTTCTTT; cdr3_aa: CASSLLDTVLRFF
j_call: TRBJ1-5; d_call: -; clone_size: -; v_call: TRBV1; cdr3_nt: TGCACCAGCAGCCAAGATCGCGGGACTTATCAGCCCCAGCATTTT; cdr3_aa: CTSSQDRGTYQPQHF
j_call: TRBJ1-2; d_call: -; clone_size: -; v_call: TRBV7-8; cdr3_nt: TGTGCCAGCAGCTTAGCGCGTTTCAGGCGCAGTCCAGGTTTGGACTATGGCTACACCTTC; cdr3_aa: CASSLARFRRSPGLDYGYTF
j_call: TRBJ2-1; d_call: TRBD1; clone_size: -; v_call: TRBV6-6; cdr3_nt: TGTGCCAGCAGAGAGAGGGGGCGGAACAATGAGCAGTTCTTC; cdr3_aa: CASRERGRNNEQFF
j_call: TRBJ1-5; d_call: -; clone_size: -; v_call: TRBV4-3; cdr3_nt: TGCGCCAGCAGCCAAGATTTCGGGGCAGGGAAATTGAAAAGTCAGCCCCAGCATTTT; cdr3_aa: CASSQDFGAGKLKSQPQHF
j_call: TRBJ2-3; d_call: TRBD2; clone_size: -; v_call: TRBV2; cdr3_nt: TGTGCCAGCAGTGAGAGGCGGGAGCGAGTTGCAGATACGCAGTATTTT; cdr3_aa: CASSERRERVADTQYF
j_call: TRBJ2-5; d_call: -; clone_size: once; v_call: TRBV11-2; cdr3_nt: TGTGCCAGCAGCTCCGAGACCCAGTACTTC; cdr3_aa: CASSSETQYF
j_call: TRBJ2-3; d_call: -; clone_size: -; v_call: TRBV25-1; cdr3_nt: TGTGCCAGCAGTGAACGGGAGCTTAGCACAGATACGCAGTATTTT; cdr3_aa: CASSERELSTDTQYF
j_call: TRBJ1-1; d_call: TRBD1; clone_size: -; v_call: TRBV6-5; cdr3_nt: TGTGCCAGCAGTTGGGACAGGGCGGACGCTGAAGCTTTCTTT; cdr3_aa: CASSWDRADAEAFF
j_call: TRBJ2-2; d_call: -; clone_size: -; v_call: TRBV15; cdr3_nt: TGTGCCACCAGCAGAGATCTGAAGGGAGTCAATTCCGGGGAGCTGTTTTTT; cdr3_aa: CATSRDLKGVNSGELFF
j_call: TRBJ2-2; d_call: -; clone_size: -; v_call: TRBV6-1; cdr3_nt: TGTGCCAGCAGCCGGAGAAGGTCCACCGGGGAGCTGTTTTTT; cdr3_aa: CASSRRRSTGELFF
j_call: TRBJ2-7; d_call: -; clone_size: -; v_call: TRBV15; cdr3_nt: TGTGCCACCAGCAGAGATCTCTCAGGCGGCACAAAGGGGGACGAGCAGTACTTC; cdr3_aa: CATSRDLSGGTKGDEQYF
j_call: TRBJ1-1; d_call: TRBD1; clone_size: -; v_call: TRBV11-2; cdr3_nt: TGTGCCAGCAGCTTAGGGACAGGGAACACTGAAGCTTTCTTT; cdr3_aa: CASSLGTGNTEAFF
j_call: TRBJ2-7; d_call: -; clone_size: once; v_call: TRBV7-8; cdr3_nt: TGTGCCAGCAGCTTAGCGACTGTTACCTACGAGCAGTACTTC; cdr3_aa: CASSLATVTYEQYF
j_call: TRBJ1-5; d_call: -; clone_size: -; v_call: TRBV6-6; cdr3_nt: TGTGCCAGCACTCTACGTGGACAGCTCAGCAATCAGCCCCAGCATTTT; cdr3_aa: CASTLRGQLSNQPQHF
j_call: TRBJ2-2; d_call: -; clone_size: -; v_call: TRBV27; cdr3_nt: TGTGCCAGCAGTACCCTAGGGCCCGGGGAGCTGTTTTTT; cdr3_aa: CASSTLGPGELFF
j_call: TRBJ2-7; d_call: TRBD1; clone_size: -; v_call: TRBV28; cdr3_nt: TGTGCCAGCAGTCCGAACAGGGGGTTGACCTACGAGCAGTACTTC; cdr3_aa: CASSPNRGLTYEQYF
j_call: TRBJ2-1; d_call: -; clone_size: -; v_call: TRBV11-2; cdr3_nt: TGTGCCAGCAGCCCCCTTGCCTCCTACAATGAGCAGTTCTTC; cdr3_aa: CASSPLASYNEQFF
j_call: TRBJ2-4; d_call: -; clone_size: once; v_call: TRBV5-4; cdr3_nt: TGTGCCAGCAGTTTTTCGGGTGCCAAAAACATTCAGTACTTC; cdr3_aa: CASSFSGAKNIQYF
j_call: TRBJ1-5; d_call: TRBD1; clone_size: -; v_call: TRBV27; cdr3_nt: TGTGCCGTCGGGGACAGGATCAATCAGCCCCAGCATTTT; cdr3_aa: CAVGDRINQPQHF
j_call: TRBJ1-5; d_call: -; clone_size: -; v_call: TRBV28; cdr3_nt: TGTGCCAGCGGGAATAGCAATCAGCCCCAGCATTTT; cdr3_aa: CASGNSNQPQHF
j_call: TRBJ2-5; d_call: TRBD1; clone_size: -; v_call: TRBV6-5; cdr3_nt: TGTGCCAGCAGCCAAGGACAGGGGGAGACCCAGTACTTC; cdr3_aa: CASSQGQGETQYF
j_call: TRBJ2-3; d_call: -; clone_size: -; v_call: TRBV7-9; cdr3_nt: TGTGCCAGCAGCTTAGTGGGTGGGGAAACAGATACGCAGTATTTT; cdr3_aa: CASSLVGGETDTQYF
j_call: TRBJ1-5; d_call: -; clone_size: -; v_call: TRBV30; cdr3_nt: TGTGCCTGGAGCCGGGACCCTAGTCAGCCCCAGCATTTT; cdr3_aa: CAWSRDPSQPQHF
j_call: TRBJ2-5; d_call: TRBD1; clone_size: -; v_call: TRBV10-3; cdr3_nt: TGTGCCAGCAGGACAGGGGGTCCCCAAGAGACCCAGTACTTC; cdr3_aa: CASRTGGPQETQYF
j_call: TRBJ2-7; d_call: TRBD2; clone_size: -; v_call: TRBV12-5; cdr3_nt: TGTGCTAGTGCCCGAACAGCGGGAAACTCCTACGAGCAGTACTTC; cdr3_aa: CASARTAGNSYEQYF
j_call: TRBJ2-3; d_call: TRBD2; clone_size: -; v_call: TRBV27; cdr3_nt: TGTGCCAGGGGAGGGACTAAAATAACAGATACGCAGTATTTT; cdr3_aa: CARGGTKITDTQYF
j_call: TRBJ2-7; d_call: TRBD2; clone_size: -; v_call: TRBV7-9; cdr3_nt: TGTGCCAGCAGCCCCCCCCGACTAGCGGGCAATGAGCAGTACTTC; cdr3_aa: CASSPPRLAGNEQYF
j_call: TRBJ2-7; d_call: -; clone_size: -; v_call: TRBV5-4; cdr3_nt: TGTGCCAGCAGCTTGTACGGATACGAGCAGTACTTC; cdr3_aa: CASSLYGYEQYF
j_call: TRBJ1-1; d_call: -; clone_size: once; v_call: TRBV7-2; cdr3_nt: TGTGCCAGCAGCTTAAGGCGTGGCACTGAAGCTTTCTTT; cdr3_aa: CASSLRRGTEAFF
j_call: TRBJ1-1; d_call: -; clone_size: -; v_call: TRBV27; cdr3_nt: TGTGCCAGCGTGACAGGTTACACTGAAGCTTTCTTT; cdr3_aa: CASVTGYTEAFF